This T cell receptor (beta chain) derives from a study of Tregs in tolerant kidney transplant recipients. General study points: Validation in larger populations is needed because few patients were studied. For some patients, primers changed over time, blocking nucleotide-level comparison. Antigen-driven expansion was suggested because donor-specific Tregs expanded more than all Tregs in tolerant patients.

In regard to this clone: Its antigen is unknown.

Germline CDR1 SGHRS, CDR2 YFSETQ. CDR3 size: 14 residues. V lost 2 bases and J 3 bases, leaving 12 bases between the germline ends. Method: immunoSEQ multiplex PCR; TCRdb's copy keeps in-frame clones and lacks some. The table includes 75,000 to 100,000 clones, under 95% detected once. Recipients received nonmyeloablative bone marrow transplants from related graft donors, with transient mixed chimerism. The chain has TRBV5-1 and TRBJ2-7; TRBD2 is a possible D gene (6 bases). This sequence was found in a human patient who received a combined kidney and bone marrow transplant. Some T cells may be provided by the graft donor. The specimen was CD4+ T cells from blood (PBMCs), collected 12 months after the transplant. The CDR3 nucleotides are TGCGCCAGCAGCTTTGACGGGAGAATCTACGAGCAGTACTTC. Its protein is CASSFDGRIYEQYF.